The following is a TCR beta chain sequence with its context. Its specificity is not known. These data belong to a study of response to subunit inactivated influenza vaccine. Study observations and caveats: Few additional T cells are recruited per seasonal influenza vaccination, authors suggested.

TCRdb redid the calling of the RT-PCR reads with MiXCR, one entry per CDR3 protein. This sample has 700,000 to 900,000 distinct CDR3 sequences, with roughly 20% found just once. Specimen: PBMCs from blood, collected roughly 5 days after vaccination. The clonotype originates from a man aged 45-65 years who received an inactivated influenza vaccine.

Here the CDR3 reads CASSYRDFGFGYTF. The CDR3 DNA is TGTGCCAGCAGTTACAGGGACTTCGGGTTTGGCTACACCTTC. The chain links TRBV21-1 to TRBJ1-2; the table calls TRBD1, which could not be checked here. TRBV21-1 is tagged as a pseudogene. This CDR3 spans 14 amino acids.